This T cell receptor (beta chain) was observed in a study of T cells in Graves' hyperthyroidism and ophthalmopathy. Study-level results: Ophthalmopathy and stable hyperthyroidism were told apart by a 13 V-J model. Blood also held most thyroid clonotypes expanded beyond 0.001. Ophthalmopathy got predicted by the model a median about 6.7 months before its onset.

The V end lost 5 bases, the J end lost 0 bases, and 10 bases lay between the germline ends. CDR1 SNHLY and CDR2 FYNNEI come from the germline V gene. The CDR3 covers 14 residues. TCR beta CDR3 regions were amplified from RNA. The HTBI primer set served for first-round RT-PCR of the TCR CDR3. In TCRdb, the multiplex PCR reads were re-called with MiXCR into one record per CDR3 protein. The table has 650,000 to 800,000 distinct CDR3 sequences, less than 45% seen once; the top ten hold about 7.7%. In its sample, this clonotype was seen a few times. Its antigen is currently unknown. The source of this sequence is an adult man with Graves' disease, either hyperthyroidism or ophthalmopathy (not recorded which). What was sequenced was peripheral blood or thyroid tissue (not recorded which). V and J are TRBV2 and TRBJ1-1; D gene ambiguous. CDR3 residues: CASSYSGMNTEAFF. In DNA, the CDR3 is TGTGCCAGCAGTTACTCTGGGATGAACACTGAAGCTTTCTTT.